The clone carrying this TCR beta chain was picked up a small number of times. The junction differs from germline at one of its ends, possibly a read error. The sample is drawn from a study of T-cell memory formation after mild COVID-19. CDR3 length: 15 amino acids. Germline V lookup: CDR1 SSHAT, CDR2 FNYEAQ (reference sequence). The authors produced TCR alpha and TCR beta cDNA libraries with sample barcodes and UMIs by 5'RACE using constant-segment primers. TCRdb analysed the 5' RACE reads with MiXCR anew, one entry per CDR3 protein. The sample carries roughly 350,000 distinct CDR3 sequences, under 25% recorded once.

This clonotype originated in an adult woman who had mild COVID-19 (a few samples of this study predate the infection). Cell type and time point are not known. The sequenced sample was PBMCs or a T cell subset sorted from them (not recorded which). V usage is TRBV7-7 and J usage is TRBJ2-1, with TRBD2 matching over 10 bases. This CDR3 reads CASSTGTSEYNEQFF. The CDR3 region has the DNA TGTGCTAGCAGTACCGGGACTAGCGAGTACAATGAGCAGTTCTTC.